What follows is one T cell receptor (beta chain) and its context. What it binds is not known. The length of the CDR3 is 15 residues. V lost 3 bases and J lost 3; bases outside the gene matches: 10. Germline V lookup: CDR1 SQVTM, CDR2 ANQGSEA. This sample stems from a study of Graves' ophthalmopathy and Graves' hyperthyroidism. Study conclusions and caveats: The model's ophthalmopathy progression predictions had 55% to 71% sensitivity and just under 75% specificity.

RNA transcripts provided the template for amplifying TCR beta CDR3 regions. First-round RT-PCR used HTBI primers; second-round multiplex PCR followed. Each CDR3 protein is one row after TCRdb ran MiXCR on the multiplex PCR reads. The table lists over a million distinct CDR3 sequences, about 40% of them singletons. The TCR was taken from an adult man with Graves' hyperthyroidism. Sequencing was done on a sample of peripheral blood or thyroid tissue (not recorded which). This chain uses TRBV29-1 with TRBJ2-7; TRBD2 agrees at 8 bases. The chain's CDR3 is CSVDDPRLAFYEQYF. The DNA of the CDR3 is TGCAGCGTTGACGACCCCAGACTAGCGTTCTACGAGCAGTACTTC.